The clone carrying this T cell receptor beta chain appeared a few times. The antigen is unknown. Researchers took RNA transcripts and amplified the TCR beta CDR3 regions from them. A first-round RT-PCR of the TCR CDR3 used the HTBI primer set. TCRdb passed the multiplex PCR reads through MiXCR, listing each CDR3 protein once. The sample includes under 650,000 distinct CDR3 sequences, roughly 15% of them seen just once. This entry belongs to a study of T cells in Graves' hyperthyroidism and ophthalmopathy. General observations from the study: Appearing also in blood were most of the thyroid clonotypes expanded above 0.001.

The length of the CDR3 is 12 residues. Germline assignment: CDR1 MNHNS and CDR2 SASEGT. V was pared by 5 bases and J by 4 bases, with 8 bases between. The chain combines TRBV6-1 with TRBJ1-1; D gene unclear. Sequencing was performed on blood. This clonotype originated in a woman aged 25 to 39 with Graves' hyperthyroidism. CDR3: CASSRGSTEAFF. As DNA, the CDR3 is TGTGCCAGCAGTCGGGGATCCACTGAAGCTTTCTTT.